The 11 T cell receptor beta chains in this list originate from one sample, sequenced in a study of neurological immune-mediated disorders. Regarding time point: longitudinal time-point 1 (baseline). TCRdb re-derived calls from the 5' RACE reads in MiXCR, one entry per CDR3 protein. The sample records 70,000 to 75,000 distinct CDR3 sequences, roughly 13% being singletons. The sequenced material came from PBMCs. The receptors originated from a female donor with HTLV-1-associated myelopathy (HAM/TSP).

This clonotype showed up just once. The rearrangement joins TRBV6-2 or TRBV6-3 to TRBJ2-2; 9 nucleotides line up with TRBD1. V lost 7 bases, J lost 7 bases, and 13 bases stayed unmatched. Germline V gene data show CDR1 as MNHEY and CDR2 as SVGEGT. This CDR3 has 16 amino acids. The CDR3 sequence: CASTINTGGAGGELFF. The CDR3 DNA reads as TGTGCCAGCACCATAAATACAGGGGGCGCCGGCGGGGAGCTGTTTTTT.

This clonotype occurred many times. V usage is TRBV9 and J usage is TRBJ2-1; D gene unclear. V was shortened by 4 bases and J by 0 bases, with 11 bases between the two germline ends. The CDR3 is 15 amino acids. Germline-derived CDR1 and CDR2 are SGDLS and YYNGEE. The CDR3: CASSPKRVSYNEQFF. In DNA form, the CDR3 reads TGTGCCAGCAGCCCGAAGAGAGTCTCCTACAATGAGCAGTTCTTC.

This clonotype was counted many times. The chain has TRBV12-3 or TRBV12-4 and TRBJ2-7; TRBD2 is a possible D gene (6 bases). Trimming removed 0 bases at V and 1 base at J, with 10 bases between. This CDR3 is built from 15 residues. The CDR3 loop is CASSLAGSGSYEQYF. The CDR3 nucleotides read TGTGCCAGCAGTTTAGCGGGTAGCGGATCCTACGAGCAGTACTTC.

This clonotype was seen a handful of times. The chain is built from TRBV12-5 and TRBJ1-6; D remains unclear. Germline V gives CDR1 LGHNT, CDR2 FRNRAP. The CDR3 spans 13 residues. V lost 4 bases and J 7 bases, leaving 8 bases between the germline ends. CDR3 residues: CASGSLINSPLHF. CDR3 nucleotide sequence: TGTGCTAGTGGTTCGTTAATCAATTCACCCCTCCACTTT.

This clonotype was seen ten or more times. The CDR3 nucleotides read TGTGCCAGCAGCTTATCAGGGGCGGCCACCGGGGAGCTGTTTTTT. Its translation is CASSLSGAATGELFF. The chain employs TRBV7-2 and TRBJ2-2; tentative D call: TRBD1 (6 bases). The ends were cut back, 2 bases at V and 4 bases at J, with 11 bases in the middle. Germline V gene lookup returns CDR1 SGHTA and CDR2 FQGNSA. The CDR3 runs 15 residues.

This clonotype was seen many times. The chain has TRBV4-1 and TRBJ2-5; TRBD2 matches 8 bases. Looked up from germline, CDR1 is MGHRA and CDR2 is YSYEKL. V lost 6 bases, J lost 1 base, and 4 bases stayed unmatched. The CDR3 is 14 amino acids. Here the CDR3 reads CASSHSGAQETQYF. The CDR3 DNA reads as TGCGCCAGCAGTCATAGCGGGGCCCAAGAGACCCAGTACTTC.

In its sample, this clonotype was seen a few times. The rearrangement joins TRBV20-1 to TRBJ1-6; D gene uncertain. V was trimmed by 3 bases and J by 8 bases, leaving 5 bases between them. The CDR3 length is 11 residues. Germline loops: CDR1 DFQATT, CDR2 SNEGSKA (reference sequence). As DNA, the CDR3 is TGCAGTGCTAGTAGAGATTCACCCCTCCACTTT. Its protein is CSASRDSPLHF.

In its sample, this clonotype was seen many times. CDR3 region: CSARVRTRLGDEQYF. The DNA for the CDR3 is TGCAGTGCTAGAGTTAGAACCCGGCTGGGTGACGAGCAGTACTTC. The chain has TRBV20-1 and TRBJ2-7, with D uncertain. The CDR3 sequence is 15 residues long. Germline V gives CDR1 DFQATT, CDR2 SNEGSKA (reference sequence). Between the trimmed V and J ends, which lost 1 base and 5 bases, there was a span of 18 bases.

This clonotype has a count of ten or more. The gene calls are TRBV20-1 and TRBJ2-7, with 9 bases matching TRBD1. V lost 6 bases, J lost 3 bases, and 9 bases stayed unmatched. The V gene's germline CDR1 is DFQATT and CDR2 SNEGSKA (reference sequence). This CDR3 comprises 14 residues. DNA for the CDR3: TGCAGTGCCATCACCGCGGGACAGGGCTACGAGCAGTACTTC. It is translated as CSAITAGQGYEQYF.

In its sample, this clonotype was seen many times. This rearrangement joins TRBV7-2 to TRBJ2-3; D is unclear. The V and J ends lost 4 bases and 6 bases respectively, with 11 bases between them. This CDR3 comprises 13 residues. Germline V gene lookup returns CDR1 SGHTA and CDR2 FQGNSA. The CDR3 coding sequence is TGTGCCAGCAGCTCCGACGAGTATGATACGCAGTATTTT. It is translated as CASSSDEYDTQYF.

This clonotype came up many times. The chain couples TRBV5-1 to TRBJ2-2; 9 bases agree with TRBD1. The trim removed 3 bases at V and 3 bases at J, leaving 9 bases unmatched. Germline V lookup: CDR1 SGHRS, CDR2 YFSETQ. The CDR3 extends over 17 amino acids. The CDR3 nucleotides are TGCGCCAGCAGCTCGGGGACAGGGCAGTTCTACACCGGGGAGCTGTTTTTT. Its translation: CASSSGTGQFYTGELFF.